These 26 T cell receptor beta chains share one sample of origin, sequenced in a study of cytomegalovirus exposure and HLA in healthy donors. The PCR was carried out with 60 Vbeta primers and 13 Jbeta primers. Using immunoSEQ multiplex PCR, the repertoire was profiled, and TCRdb retains in-frame clones only, with some absent. The table records 150,000 to 200,000 clones, 70% to 85% of them present only once. The sequenced sample was PBMCs. These receptors were taken from a human donor in good health.

In this sample, this clone turned up once. The V and J genes are TRBV7-2 and TRBJ2-7, with TRBD2 as a possible D gene (5 bases). The V end lost 4 bases, the J end lost 3 bases, and 10 bases lay between the germline ends. The CDR3 is 13 amino acids. Germline CDR1 reads SGHTA; CDR2 reads FQGNSA. DNA for the CDR3: TGTGCCAGCAGCTCGCCGGGGTTCTACGAGCAGTACTTC. This gives the protein CASSSPGFYEQYF.

V is TRBV7-8 and J is TRBJ1-4; 8 bases match TRBD1. With 5 bases clipped from V and 7 bases from J, the junction kept 9 bases outside the gene matches. The CDR3 length is 15 residues. The germline V gene encodes CDR1 SGHVS and CDR2 FQNEAQ. CDR3 sequence (DNA): TGTGCCAGCAGCCTCCGGACAGGGAGGACTGAAAAACTGTTTTTT. Translating gives CASSLRTGRTEKLFF.

The CDR3 sequence: CAISVNPVNTEAFF. In DNA, the CDR3 is TGTGCCATCAGTGTGAACCCAGTGAACACTGAAGCTTTCTTT. This chain links TRBV10-3 with TRBJ1-1, with D hard to call. The CDR3 is 14 residues long. CDR1 and CDR2 (germline): ENHRY, SYGVKD. Trimming removed 4 bases from V and 0 bases from J, with 9 bases in between.

The chain couples TRBV4-1 to TRBJ1-4, with 8 nucleotides matching TRBD1. The ends lost 4 bases at V and 6 bases at J; junction bases unmatched: 13. The CDR3 length is 17 residues. Germline V gene sequence: CDR1 MGHRA, CDR2 YSYEKL. The CDR3 region has the DNA TGCGCCAGCAGCCCGGGCGGCAGGGGGCGAAGGCATGAAAAACTGTTTTTT. Protein product: CASSPGGRGRRHEKLFF.

This clone occurred a few times. The chain recombines TRBV6-5 with TRBJ1-2; TRBD1 might be the D (5 bases). Germline V gives CDR1 MNHEY, CDR2 SVGAGI. The CDR3 sequence is 12 residues long. Trimming cost V 6 bases and J 8 bases, with 13 bases left between them. The DNA for the CDR3 is TGTGCCAGCAGGTCAGGGTTCGGAGGCTACACCTTC. This translates into CASRSGFGGYTF.

This clone was observed once. The gene calls are TRBV7-9 and TRBJ2-1; tentatively, D is TRBD2 (6 bases). Deletions cut 2 bases from V and 6 bases from J, with 11 bases between. In germline, CDR1 is SEHNR, CDR2 FQNEAQ (reference sequence). This CDR3 has 14 amino acids. The CDR3 protein is CASSLRVGGNEQFF. The CDR3 DNA reads as TGTGCCAGCAGCTTACGGGTCGGGGGCAATGAGCAGTTCTTC.

This clone has only a few counts. V gene TRBV11-3 combines with J gene TRBJ2-1; 10 nucleotides align to TRBD2. The CDR3 extends over 16 amino acids. The ends lost 4 bases at V and 5 bases at J; junction bases unmatched: 8. CDR1 is SGHNT, CDR2 YENEEA, per germline. CDR3 nucleotide sequence: TGTGCCAGCAGCTCAAGACTAGCGGGTGGTAACAATGAGCAGTTCTTC. Residues: CASSSRLAGGNNEQFF.

This clone was seen a few times. The chain carries TRBV19 and TRBJ1-5; weak D call: TRBD1 (5 bases). The CDR3 totals 14 residues. In germline, CDR1 is LNHDA, CDR2 SQIVND (reference sequence). With 3 bases removed from V and 7 bases from J, the gap between germline ends came to 13 bases. The CDR3 region has the DNA TGTGCCAGTAGTATTTTGCAGGGTAGACAGCCCCAGCATTTT. Amino acid sequence: CASSILQGRQPQHF.

This chain connects TRBV2 to TRBJ2-5; D possibly corresponds to TRBD2 (5 bases). The germline V and J ends were trimmed by 4 bases and 5 bases, with 11 bases remaining between them. There are 13 residues in the CDR3. CDR1 and CDR2 from the germline V gene are SNHLY and FYNNEI. In DNA, the CDR3 is TGTGCCAGCAGTGTACGGGAACTTGAGACCCAGTACTTC. Its protein product is CASSVRELETQYF.

This chain connects TRBV2 to TRBJ2-1; 8 bases map to TRBD2. The CDR3 has 17 amino acids. CDR1 SNHLY and CDR2 FYNNEI come from the germline V gene. V trimming: 4 bases; J trimming: 0 bases; junction bases outside the gene matches: 8. The DNA for the CDR3 is TGTGCCAGCAGTGTCCCACCGGGGGGGAGCTCCTACAATGAGCAGTTCTTC. Protein sequence: CASSVPPGGSSYNEQFF.

J is TRBJ1-6 and V is TRBV7-8; D may be TRBD1 (5 bases). V gave up 4 bases and J gave up 4 bases, with 17 bases separating them. The germline V gene has CDR1 SGHVS and CDR2 FQNEAQ. CDR3 length: 17 amino acids. CDR3 DNA: TGTGCCAGCAGCTCTTCGCACGGGGGAGGGTATAATTCACCCCTCCACTTT. Its translation: CASSSSHGGGYNSPLHF.

The chain employs TRBV29-1 and TRBJ2-7, with 9 bases fitting TRBD1. After removal of 4 bases from V and 1 base from J, the junction contained 2 bases not matched to a gene. Germline V gives CDR1 SQVTM, CDR2 ANQGSEA. The CDR3 contains 13 residues. For the CDR3, the DNA is TGCAGCGTTGGGACAGGGGTTTCCTACGAGCAGTACTTC. Translation: CSVGTGVSYEQYF.

This clone was observed once. The rearrangement uses TRBV29-1 and TRBJ2-1; perhaps TRBD2 as D (5 bases). CDR3 length: 13 residues. CDR1 is SQVTM and CDR2 is ANQGSEA in the germline V gene. Trimming pared 0 bases from V and 9 bases from J, leaving 12 bases between. CDR3 residues: CSVEDREGSEQFF. CDR3 nucleotide sequence: TGCAGCGTTGAAGATCGAGAGGGAAGTGAGCAGTTCTTC.

V gene TRBV30 combines with J gene TRBJ1-1; D gene ambiguous. This CDR3 spans 15 amino acids. CDR1 and CDR2 from the germline V gene are GTSNPN and SVGIG (reference sequence). Trimming pared 7 bases from V and 1 base from J, leaving 19 bases between. The CDR3 protein is CASTRVGSRNTEAFF. CDR3 sequence (DNA): TGTGCCTCTACGCGAGTAGGGAGTCGGAACACTGAAGCTTTCTTT.

The V gene is TRBV4-1, the J gene TRBJ2-3; 13 bases agree with TRBD2. After removal of 4 bases from V and 2 bases from J, the junction contained 6 bases not matched to a gene. The CDR3 has 17 residues. Germline CDR1 is MGHRA and CDR2 is YSYEKL. CDR3: CASSLGLAGALTDTQYF. The DNA of the CDR3 is TGCGCCAGCAGCCTAGGACTAGCGGGGGCGCTCACAGATACGCAGTATTTT.

The table lists this clone with a count of one. The V gene is TRBV7-2, the J gene TRBJ1-3, with 8 bases aligning to TRBD1. The CDR3 is 15 residues long. Per the germline V gene, CDR1 is SGHTA and CDR2 is FQGNSA. The V and J ends lost 5 bases and 0 bases, in that order; junction bases with no gene match: 3. The DNA for the CDR3 is TGTGCCAGCAGCACCCAGGGGGCCTCTGGAAACACCATATATTTT. Its protein is CASSTQGASGNTIYF.

This clone was seen a few times. The chain uses TRBV15 and TRBJ1-4; D ambiguous. This CDR3 contains 12 residues. V shed 2 bases and J shed 10 bases, with 8 bases lying between them. Germline CDR1 and CDR2: LNHNV and YYDKDF (reference sequence). CDR3 in DNA: TGTGCCACCAGCAGAACAGAGGGAAAACTGTTTTTT. Residues: CATSRTEGKLFF.

The chain joins TRBV6-6 to TRBJ1-6; D is unresolved. The CDR3 has 13 residues. Germline assignment: CDR1 MNHNY and CDR2 SVGAGI (reference sequence). V was clipped by 6 bases and J by 3 bases, with 6 bases between them. CDR3 region: CASRRLYNSPLHF. In DNA, the CDR3 is TGTGCCAGCAGGCGCCTCTATAATTCACCCCTCCACTTT.

The chain combines TRBV4-1 with TRBJ2-7; 7 bases map to TRBD1. Germline V gene sequence: CDR1 MGHRA, CDR2 YSYEKL. V was clipped by 0 bases and J by 4 bases; unmatched bases: 6. CDR3 length: 15 amino acids. The DNA of the CDR3 is TGCGCCAGCAGCCAAGATTTGACAGGGATGTACGAGCAGTACTTC. Protein sequence: CASSQDLTGMYEQYF.

This rearrangement joins TRBV11-2 to TRBJ2-7, with a possible D match to TRBD2 (7 bases). The germline gives CDR1 SGHAT, CDR2 FQNNGV. This CDR3 has 16 amino acids. The V end lost 4 bases, the J end lost 6 bases, and 22 bases lay between the germline ends. The CDR3 region has the DNA TGTGCCAGCAGCTCCCCCGCGTTGGGGGGGCGGCCCGAGCAGTACTTC. It encodes CASSSPALGGRPEQYF.

The chain is built from TRBV7-9 and TRBJ2-3; a weak D match, TRBD2 (7 bases). V shed 3 bases and J shed 8 bases, with 18 bases lying between them. The CDR3 loop spans 15 amino acids. In germline, CDR1 is SEHNR, CDR2 FQNEAQ (reference sequence). CDR3: CASSFRDKGGGTQYF. As DNA, the CDR3 is TGTGCCAGCAGCTTTAGGGACAAGGGAGGGGGTACGCAGTATTTT.

This clone has more than one count but fewer than ten. The gene calls are TRBV4-1 and TRBJ1-4; 7 positions match TRBD1. The V gene end was trimmed by 0 bases and the J gene end by 7 bases; junction bases not matched to a gene: 2. The CDR3 contains 14 residues. Germline CDR1 is MGHRA and CDR2 is YSYEKL. Here the CDR3 reads CASSQEGGSEKLFF. CDR3 sequence (DNA): TGCGCCAGCAGCCAAGAAGGGGGCAGTGAAAAACTGTTTTTT.

In DNA, the CDR3 is TGTGCCAGCAGTTCACAGGGAATTACTCAGCCCCAGCATTTT. Translated, it gives CASSSQGITQPQHF. This chain joins TRBV2 and TRBJ1-5, with D maybe TRBD1 (6 bases). The V gene lost 5 bases and the J gene lost 6 bases, with 14 bases spanning the gap. Germline CDR1 is SNHLY and CDR2 is FYNNEI. The length of the CDR3 is 14 residues.

This clone came up a few times. The rearrangement links TRBV19 to TRBJ1-2; D unresolved. The germline CDR1 and CDR2 sequences are LNHDA and SQIVND (reference sequence). Deletions cut 4 bases from V and 6 bases from J, with 18 bases between. The CDR3 consists of 15 residues. CDR3 coding DNA: TGTGCCAGTAGTACCGCCGCAGGCAGTTTCGATGGCTACACCTTC. As protein: CASSTAAGSFDGYTF. Drawing the rest from reference TRBV19 and TRBJ1-2, the complete variable domain is DGGITQSPKYLFRKEGQNVTLSCEQNLNHDAMYWYRQDPGQGLRLIYYSQIVNDFQKGDIAEGYSVSREKKESFPLTVTSAQKNPTAFYLCASSTAAGSFDGYTFGSGTRLTVV.

The genes are TRBV7-9 and TRBJ1-5; TRBD1 agrees at 8 bases. V was clipped by 5 bases and J by 4 bases; unmatched bases: 16. CDR1 is SEHNR, CDR2 FQNEAQ, per germline (reference sequence). The CDR3 contains 18 residues. The DNA of the CDR3 is TGTGCCAGCAGCAAGGACAGGGCCATTTTACCCCAGAATCAGCCCCAGCATTTT. Its protein is CASSKDRAILPQNQPQHF.

This CDR3 is CASSPLRAGTGGAGTEAFF. In nucleotides, the CDR3 is TGTGCCAGCTCACCACTCCGAGCCGGGACAGGGGGCGCGGGCACTGAAGCTTTCTTT. V usage is TRBV18 and J usage is TRBJ1-1; 12 positions agree with TRBD1. The CDR3 length is 19 residues. The germline gives CDR1 KGHSH, CDR2 LQKENI. The V and J ends lost 1 base and 4 bases, in that order; junction bases with no gene match: 13.